This T cell receptor beta chain derives from a study of T cell responses to AZD1222 COVID-19 vaccine. General study results and limits: Without day 14 samples, only post-peak T cell repertoires were studied.

Using immunoSEQ multiplex PCR, the repertoire was profiled, and TCRdb retains in-frame clones only, with some absent. This table holds about 68,000 clones, 85% to 90% found once. This clone was observed once. Its matching antigen is unknown. CDR1 SQVTM and CDR2 ANQGSEA come from the germline V gene. This CDR3 contains 14 residues. The V end was cut by 7 bases, the J end by 5 bases, with 20 bases between. The chain employs TRBV29-1 and TRBJ2-5, with D perhaps TRBD1 (6 bases). The material sequenced was peripheral blood, taken on day 0 of AZD1222 vaccination. The TCR sequence derives from an adult in good health. The CDR3 loop reads CSAERLQGGETQYF. Written as DNA, the CDR3 is TGCAGCGCCGAGAGGCTACAGGGCGGGGAGACCCAGTACTTC. The full variable domain, completed using reference TRBV29-1 and TRBJ2-5, is SAVISQKPSRDICQRGTSLTIQCQVDSQVTMMFWYRQQPGQSLTLIATANQGSEATYESGFVIDKFPISRPNLTFSTLTVSNMSPEDSSIYLCSAERLQGGETQYFGPGTRLLVL.